The 17 T cell receptor beta chains below come from one sample, sequenced in a study of control samples from healthy donors and cancer patients (dated by TCRdb to 2018 to 2020). The method was the immunoSEQ multiplex PCR assay. TCRdb stores this immuneACCESS table with in-frame sequences only. Part of the clones is absent; in the studies checked, under half of the shortfall reflects unresolved V genes, and no reason is known for the rest. This sample holds about 120,000 clones; about 90% were observed only once. The leading ten clones occupy under 2% of the sample. The specimen sequenced was blood. All receptors derive from a man in his late teens or twenties in good health.

The V and J genes are TRBV5-4 and TRBJ2-5; D ambiguous. In germline, CDR1 is SGHNT, CDR2 YYREEE (reference sequence). The CDR3 is 11 residues long. With 2 bases removed from V and 5 bases from J, the gap between germline ends came to 4 bases. The DNA of the CDR3 is TGTGCCAGCAGCTTCTCTGAGACCCAGTACTTC. This gives the protein CASSFSETQYF.

The V gene is TRBV30, the J gene TRBJ1-1; D is undetermined. Trimming took off 2 bases at V and 7 bases at J, with 8 bases between the two ends. The CDR3 has 11 residues. Germline V CDR1 and CDR2: GTSNPN, SVGIG (reference sequence). The CDR3 is CAWSLGLEAFF. The CDR3 DNA follows: TGTGCCTGGAGTCTAGGACTTGAAGCTTTCTTT.

The J gene is TRBJ2-1, the V gene TRBV19, with D hard to call. This CDR3 contains 15 residues. Germline V gives CDR1 LNHDA, CDR2 SQIVND (reference sequence). The V gene lost 7 bases and the J gene lost 3 bases, with 16 bases spanning the gap. The CDR3 DNA is TGTGCCAGTACCAATGGATACCCTAACTACAATGAGCAGTTCTTC. Residues: CASTNGYPNYNEQFF.

The rearrangement links TRBV7-3 to TRBJ2-2; D is perhaps TRBD1 (5 bases). V was clipped by 5 bases and J by 7 bases, with 11 bases between them. The CDR3 totals 13 residues. The V gene's germline CDR1 is SGHTA and CDR2 FQGTGA. CDR3 residues: CASSTGGHGELFF. The DNA of the CDR3 is TGTGCCAGCAGCACAGGTGGCCACGGGGAGCTGTTTTTT.

This clone has only one observation. The chain joins TRBV28 to TRBJ2-7; no clear D gene. The CDR3 is 13 amino acids. Germline V gene data show CDR1 as MDHEN and CDR2 as SYDVKM. Trimming took 6 bases from V and 3 from J, leaving 12 bases between them. As DNA, the CDR3 is TGTGCCAGCAGACCCTCCCCCCGCTACGAGCAGTACTTC. Protein product: CASRPSPRYEQYF.

A few counts support this clone. V is TRBV14 and J is TRBJ2-1; TRBD1 matches 9 bases. The CDR3 loop spans 16 amino acids. Germline trimming cut 4 bases from V and 5 bases from J; bases unmatched to any gene: 9. Germline values: CDR1 SGHDN, CDR2 FVKESK. The CDR3 region has the DNA TGTGCCAGCAGCCCTCACACAGGGGGCACCCACAATGAGCAGTTCTTC. This codes for CASSPHTGGTHNEQFF.

The genes are TRBV28 and TRBJ2-1, with 14 bases fitting TRBD2. The CDR3 extends over 18 amino acids. The germline CDR1 and CDR2 sequences are MDHEN and SYDVKM. Trimming removed 5 bases from V and 0 bases from J; junction bases left unmatched: 6. CDR3: CASSETSGRESSYNEQFF. CDR3 nucleotide sequence: TGTGCCAGCAGTGAGACTAGCGGGAGGGAGAGCTCCTACAATGAGCAGTTCTTC.

This chain uses TRBV7-3 with TRBJ2-1; D might be TRBD2 (7 bases). Trimming left V 2 bases short and J 6 bases short, with 20 bases between. Looked up from germline, CDR1 is SGHTA and CDR2 is FQGTGA. CDR3 size: 17 residues. CDR3 nucleotide sequence: TGTGCCAGCAGCTTAGGTCCCGGGCGGGGGCCTGGCAATGAGCAGTTCTTC. Translated: CASSLGPGRGPGNEQFF.

The V and J genes are TRBV28 and TRBJ1-2; 7 bases are a match to TRBD1. The trim removed 5 bases at V and 8 bases at J, leaving 11 bases unmatched. Per germline, CDR1 MDHEN and CDR2 SYDVKM. The length of the CDR3 is 14 residues. The CDR3 loop is CASSPLLGGRGYTF. CDR3 DNA: TGTGCCAGCAGTCCCCTCCTAGGGGGCCGGGGCTACACCTTC.

This chain joins TRBV6-2 or TRBV6-3 and TRBJ2-2, with unresolved D. Germline V CDR1 and CDR2: MNHEY, SVGEGT. Trimming took 2 bases from V and 8 from J, leaving 9 bases between them. The CDR3 sequence is 13 residues long. This chain's CDR3 is CASSYPGGGELFF. CDR3 coding DNA: TGTGCCAGCAGTTACCCAGGTGGGGGGGAGCTGTTTTTT.

In this sample, this clone turned up once. This chain connects TRBV28 to TRBJ2-7; either TRBD1 or TRBD2 may supply D (5 bases each). Germline assignment: CDR1 MDHEN and CDR2 SYDVKM. The CDR3 runs 14 residues. V was trimmed by 7 bases and J by 0 bases, leaving 13 bases between them. CDR3 sequence reads: CASTKGTSSYEQYF. The CDR3 bases are TGTGCCAGCACAAAGGGGACGAGCTCCTACGAGCAGTACTTC.

V usage is TRBV10-3 and J usage is TRBJ1-5; possibly TRBD1 for D (5 bases). Trimming left V 11 bases short and J 4 bases short, with 15 bases between. In germline, CDR1 is ENHRY, CDR2 SYGVKD. This CDR3 region has 13 residues. This CDR3 is CASTGTENQPQHF. CDR3 coding DNA: TGTGCCTCCACCGGGACTGAGAATCAGCCCCAGCATTTT.

This chain connects TRBV30 to TRBJ1-1; possibly TRBD1 for D (6 bases). Trimming cost V 5 bases and J 1 base, with 11 bases left between them. This CDR3 is 13 amino acids long. Germline CDR1 reads GTSNPN; CDR2 reads SVGIG (reference sequence). The CDR3 reads CAWGGGGNTEAFF. The DNA of the CDR3 is TGTGCCTGGGGCGGAGGGGGGAACACTGAAGCTTTCTTT.

This chain uses TRBV19 with TRBJ2-3; maybe TRBD1 (6 bases). CDR3 size: 16 residues. V lost 5 bases, J lost 0 bases, and 15 bases lay in between. CDR1 is LNHDA and CDR2 is SQIVND in the germline V gene (reference sequence). Here the CDR3 reads CASSLMGTKSTDTQYF. The CDR3 nucleotides read TGTGCCAGTAGTCTAATGGGGACAAAAAGCACAGATACGCAGTATTTT.

This rearrangement joins TRBV19 to TRBJ2-2; TRBD2 is a possible D gene (7 bases). Germline V gene sequence: CDR1 LNHDA, CDR2 SQIVND (reference sequence). V was trimmed by 9 bases and J by 9 bases, leaving 23 bases between them. The CDR3 covers 15 residues. This CDR3 reads CASLPAGAGNRELFF. Here the CDR3 DNA reads TGTGCCAGCCTACCCGCGGGGGCAGGTAACAGGGAGCTGTTTTTT.

J is TRBJ2-5 and V is TRBV6-5; D is possibly TRBD1 (6 bases). The CDR3 is 16 amino acids. From germline, CDR1 is MNHEY and CDR2 SVGAGI. Trimming took 2 bases from V and 1 from J, leaving 14 bases between them. The CDR3 loop is CASSYGPGTPQETQYF. CDR3 bases: TGTGCCAGCAGTTACGGACCCGGGACACCCCAAGAGACCCAGTACTTC.

This chain links TRBV2 with TRBJ2-2; 12 bases align to TRBD1. The J segment lost 4 bases and the V segment lost 1 base, leaving 4 bases of the junction unmatched. The CDR3 consists of 17 residues. Germline values: CDR1 SNHLY, CDR2 FYNNEI. The chain's CDR3 is CASSEEGQGALTGELFF. The CDR3 region has the DNA TGTGCCAGCAGTGAAGAGGGACAGGGGGCTCTCACCGGGGAGCTGTTTTTT.